One and the same sample provided the 26 T cell receptor beta chains below, sequenced in a study of early T cells in non-severe SARS-CoV-2 infection. TCRdb re-derived calls from the 5' RACE reads in MiXCR, one entry per CDR3 protein. This sample has 95,000 to 110,000 distinct CDR3 sequences, with 11% found just once. Sequencing was performed on whole blood. The source is an adult who was a healthcare worker with PCR-confirmed SARS-CoV-2 infection or an uninfected control (not recorded which).

The sample holds many counts of this clonotype. The chain combines TRBV5-6 with TRBJ2-6, with 7 positions matching TRBD1. V lost 3 bases to trimming and J lost 2 bases; unmatched junction nucleotides: 20. Per the germline V gene, CDR1 is SGHDT and CDR2 is YYEEEE. This CDR3 region has 21 residues. This CDR3 reads CASSWGPSTGSSSAGANVLTF. The CDR3 nucleotides read TGTGCCAGCAGCTGGGGGCCATCGACAGGGTCCTCCTCGGCTGGGGCCAACGTCCTGACTTTC. Complete variable domain (other parts from reference TRBV5-6 and TRBJ2-6): DAGVTQSPTHLIKTRGQQVTLRCSPKSGHDTVSWYQQALGQGPQFIFQYYEEEERQRGNFPDRFSGHQFPNYSSELNVNALLLGDSALYLCASSWGPSTGSSSAGANVLTFGAGSRLTVL.

A few counts support this clonotype. The rearrangement uses TRBV7-9 and TRBJ2-3, with 9 bases that match TRBD2. With 5 bases clipped from V and 6 bases from J, the junction kept 12 bases outside the gene matches. Germline V gene data show CDR1 as SEHNR and CDR2 as FQNEAQ (reference sequence). CDR3 length: 16 residues. The CDR3 DNA reads TGTGCCAGCAGCCCGGGACTAGCAGATATATCGGATACGCAGTATTTT. It yields the protein CASSPGLADISDTQYF.

This clonotype has just a few counts. The chain is built from TRBV7-9 and TRBJ1-2, with TRBD1 as a possible D gene (5 bases). The germline V and J ends were trimmed by 5 bases and 4 bases, with 11 bases remaining between them. CDR1 is SEHNR and CDR2 is FQNEAQ in the germline V gene (reference sequence). The CDR3 runs to 13 residues. CDR3 DNA: TGTGCCAGCAGCCGGGACCGAACCTATGGCTACACCTTC. Its translation: CASSRDRTYGYTF.

The chain employs TRBV4-3 and TRBJ2-1, with 7 nucleotides matching TRBD2. Germline CDR1 LGHNA, CDR2 YSLEER. After removal of 1 base from V and 10 bases from J, the junction contained 7 bases not matched to a gene. The CDR3 has 14 residues. CDR3 nucleotides: TGCGCCAGCAGCCAAGGGACTAGTGTATGGGAGCAGTTCTTC. Translation: CASSQGTSVWEQFF.

This clonotype came up many times. CDR3 loop: CASSLAPRFGYTF. CDR3 bases: TGTGCCAGCAGTTTAGCGCCAAGGTTCGGCTACACCTTC. The rearrangement joins TRBV12-3 or TRBV12-4 to TRBJ1-2; unclear D gene. The CDR3 contains 13 residues. The V and J ends lost 0 bases and 8 bases respectively, with 10 bases between them.

The genes are TRBV28 and TRBJ2-2, with D perhaps matching TRBD2 (5 bases). Trimming left V 1 base short and J 7 bases short, with 10 bases between. The CDR3 is made up of 14 amino acids. CDR1 and CDR2 (germline): MDHEN, SYDVKM. CDR3 amino acids: CASSLSGNDGELFF. The CDR3 DNA sequence: TGTGCCAGCAGTTTATCCGGGAACGACGGGGAGCTGTTTTTT.

This chain links TRBV7-8 with TRBJ2-1; D possibly corresponds to TRBD1 (5 bases). Germline CDR1 and CDR2: SGHVS and FQNEAQ. Deletions cut 6 bases from V and 5 bases from J, with 17 bases between. This CDR3 contains 15 residues. The CDR3 DNA reads as TGTGCCAGCAGAATTGCAGGGTTAGGCCACAATGAGCAGTTCTTC. As protein: CASRIAGLGHNEQFF.

This clonotype was observed at least ten times. This chain joins TRBV2 and TRBJ2-6; TRBD1 matches at 10 bases. This CDR3 has 17 amino acids. Trimming removed 6 bases from V and 4 bases from J; junction bases left unmatched: 9. Germline CDR1 reads SNHLY; CDR2 reads FYNNEI. The CDR3 region has the DNA TGTGCCAGCAGCCCCGGGACAGGGGTATTAGGGGCCAACGTCCTGACTTTC. This sequence encodes CASSPGTGVLGANVLTF.

In its sample, this clonotype was seen a few times. The chain joins TRBV20-1 to TRBJ2-1, with TRBD2 identical over 9 bases. The CDR3 covers 16 residues. CDR1 and CDR2 from the germline V gene are DFQATT and SNEGSKA (reference sequence). Losses at the gene ends were 3 bases for V and 6 bases for J; bases not matched to a gene: 12. CDR3 in amino acids: CSASPTQAGGFNEQFF. The CDR3 DNA reads as TGCAGTGCTAGCCCCACCCAAGCGGGAGGCTTCAATGAGCAGTTCTTC.

This clonotype was detected many times. Its ends do not fully match the called genes, so a read error is possible. The chain employs TRBV28 and TRBJ2-7, with 8 bases matching TRBD1. CDR3 length: 12 residues. CDR1 is MDHEN, CDR2 SYDVKM, per germline. The CDR3 sequence: CASSRNQGALHF. The CDR3 bases are TGTGCCAGCAGTCGAAACCAGGGGGCTTTACACTTC.

This clonotype was counted ten times or more. The chain's CDR3 is CASSVRQGKNPLYEQYF. In DNA, the CDR3 is TGTGCCAGCAGTGTACGACAGGGTAAGAATCCCCTCTACGAGCAGTACTTC. J is TRBJ2-7 and V is TRBV28, with 7 positions matching TRBD1. Germline CDR1 reads MDHEN; CDR2 reads SYDVKM. This CDR3 region has 17 residues. Germline trimming cut 5 bases from V and 3 bases from J; bases unmatched to any gene: 16. Full variable domain (outside the CDR3, taken from reference TRBV28 and TRBJ2-7): DVKVTQSSRYLVKRTGEKVFLECVQDMDHENMFWYRQDPGLGLRLIYFSYDVKMKEKGDIPEGYSVSREKKERFSLILESASTNQTSMYLCASSVRQGKNPLYEQYFGPGTRLTVT.

The table lists this clonotype with a few counts. The genes are TRBV12-3 or TRBV12-4 and TRBJ2-2, with TRBD1 identical over 8 bases. With V trimmed by 6 bases and J by 6 bases, 0 bases remained unmatched. CDR3 size: 12 residues. The CDR3 reads CASRQGAGELFF. The CDR3 DNA reads TGTGCCAGCAGACAGGGGGCCGGGGAGCTGTTTTTT.

CDR3 residues: CSAPAPYAGEYGTQYF. In nucleotides, the CDR3 is TGCAGTGCTCCCGCCCCGTATGCGGGGGAGTATGGTACGCAGTATTTT. The rearrangement links TRBV20-1 to TRBJ2-3, with 7 bases that match TRBD2. Germline CDR1 reads DFQATT; CDR2 reads SNEGSKA (reference sequence). This CDR3 is 16 amino acids long. Trimming removed 5 bases from V and 8 bases from J; junction bases left unmatched: 19.

This clonotype was seen many times. V is TRBV13 and J is TRBJ2-4; D uncertain. This CDR3 comprises 14 residues. Per germline, CDR1 PRHDT and CDR2 FYEKMQ (reference sequence). The V gene lost 4 bases and the J gene lost 0 bases, with 7 bases spanning the gap. The CDR3 DNA is TGTGCCAGCAGCTGGCGACTAGCCAAAAACATTCAGTACTTC. Its protein is CASSWRLAKNIQYF. The whole variable domain, filled in from reference TRBV13 and TRBJ2-4, reads AAGVIQSPRHLIKEKRETATLKCYPIPRHDTVYWYQQGPGQDPQFLISFYEKMQSDKGSIPDRFSAQQFSDYHSELNMSSLELGDSALYFCASSWRLAKNIQYFGAGTRLSVL.

This clonotype showed up many times. The chain employs TRBV28 and TRBJ1-1, with 7 bases identical to TRBD1. The germline CDR1 and CDR2 sequences are MDHEN and SYDVKM. The CDR3 runs to 14 residues. V was pared by 6 bases and J by 3 bases, with 7 bases of the junction left unmatched. The CDR3 spells CASRQGGEDTEAFF. DNA of the CDR3: TGTGCCAGCAGGCAGGGGGGAGAGGACACTGAAGCTTTCTTT.

This clonotype was counted many times. V is TRBV28 and J is TRBJ2-3; 10 positions agree with TRBD2. Germline V gene lookup returns CDR1 MDHEN and CDR2 SYDVKM. The J segment lost 3 bases and the V segment lost 0 bases, leaving 3 bases of the junction unmatched. The CDR3 consists of 16 residues. This CDR3 is CASSLWLAGDTDTQYF. DNA for the CDR3: TGTGCCAGCAGTTTATGGCTAGCGGGAGATACAGATACGCAGTATTTT.

This clonotype has just one count. Lacking the conserved final phenylalanine or tryptophan, this CDR3 likely reflects a read error. The chain couples TRBV4-1 to TRBJ2-7; 9 nucleotides match TRBD1. The V gene end was trimmed by 5 bases and the J gene end by 2 bases; junction bases not matched to a gene: 10. Looked up from germline, CDR1 is MGHRA and CDR2 is YSYEKL. The CDR3 covers 16 residues. The CDR3 here is CASSKSRDRATYEQYS. CDR3 coding DNA: TGCGCCAGCAGCAAGAGCCGGGACAGGGCGACCTACGAGCAGTACTCC.

This clonotype has a count of ten or more. The chain recombines TRBV7-2 with TRBJ2-5; no reliable D call. CDR1 SGHTA and CDR2 FQGNSA come from the germline V gene. This CDR3 region has 13 residues. The germline V and J ends were trimmed by 4 bases and 0 bases, with 6 bases remaining between them. DNA of the CDR3: TGTGCCAGCAGCTCCCGCAACCAAGAGACCCAGTACTTC. This gives the protein CASSSRNQETQYF.

In its sample, this clonotype was seen a few times. The V and J genes are TRBV12-3 or TRBV12-4 and TRBJ1-5; no clear D. The CDR3 runs 13 residues. V was trimmed by 7 bases and J by 4 bases, leaving 11 bases between them. CDR3 sequence: CASTLKRNQPQHF. CDR3 sequence (DNA): TGTGCCAGCACCCTTAAGAGGAATCAGCCCCAGCATTTT.

Ten or more counts support this clonotype. This chain connects TRBV29-1 to TRBJ1-4, with D possibly TRBD1 on 5 matching bases. The V and J ends lost 4 bases and 2 bases respectively, with 5 bases between them. This CDR3 comprises 12 residues. Germline loops: CDR1 SQVTM, CDR2 ANQGSEA. In nucleotides, the CDR3 is TGCAGCGTTGGGGGGACTAATGAAAAACTGTTTTTT. It yields the protein CSVGGTNEKLFF.

This clonotype was counted at least ten times. V and J are TRBV4-3 and TRBJ2-7; the match to TRBD1 covers 9 bases. This CDR3 has 15 amino acids. In germline, CDR1 is LGHNA, CDR2 YSLEER. The trim removed 0 bases at V and 2 bases at J, leaving 2 bases unmatched. CDR3 region: CASSQDYRGPYEQYF. CDR3 sequence (DNA): TGCGCCAGCAGCCAAGACTACAGGGGGCCCTACGAGCAGTACTTC.

This clonotype has at least ten counts. J is TRBJ1-4 and V is TRBV3-1; D remains unclear. Trimming pared 1 base from V and 10 bases from J, leaving 13 bases between. The germline gives CDR1 LGHDT, CDR2 YNNKEL (reference sequence). This CDR3 spans 14 amino acids. The CDR3 sequence is CASSQVAGRGKLFF. CDR3 DNA sequence: TGTGCCAGCAGCCAAGTGGCAGGACGTGGAAAACTGTTTTTT. The entire variable domain, with the rest obtained from reference TRBV3-1 and TRBJ1-4, is as follows: DTAVSQTPKYLVTQMGNDKSIKCEQNLGHDTMYWYKQDSKKFLKIMFSYNNKELIINETVPNRFSPKSPDKAHLNLHINSLELGDSAVYFCASSQVAGRGKLFFGSGTQLSVL.

The chain links TRBV7-7 to TRBJ2-5; TRBD2 matches at 11 bases. This CDR3 region has 16 residues. Germline lookup yields CDR1 SSHAT and CDR2 FNYEAQ (reference sequence). V gave up 1 base and J gave up 3 bases; unmatched junction bases: 4. CDR3 in amino acids: CASSLVTTSGEETQYF. In DNA, the CDR3 is TGTGCCAGCAGCTTAGTCACGACTAGCGGGGAAGAGACCCAGTACTTC.

The V call is TRBV18, the J call TRBJ2-1; 8 bases match TRBD2. Germline CDR1 KGHSH, CDR2 LQKENI. Trimming took 3 bases from V and 3 from J; bases not matched to a gene: 7. The CDR3 totals 16 residues. As DNA, the CDR3 is TGTGCCAGCTCACCTCGGACTAGCAAGCTCTACAATGAGCAGTTCTTC. Protein: CASSPRTSKLYNEQFF.

This clonotype was counted ten times or more. The V gene is TRBV5-1, the J gene TRBJ1-3; D may be TRBD1 (6 bases). The V and J ends lost 4 bases and 0 bases respectively, with 14 bases between them. The CDR3 length is 16 residues. Germline loops: CDR1 SGHRS, CDR2 YFSETQ. This chain's CDR3 is CASSVGHPSSGNTIYF. The CDR3 DNA is TGCGCCAGCAGCGTGGGACACCCGAGCTCTGGAAACACCATATATTTT.

The chain is built from TRBV5-4 and TRBJ1-2; TRBD1 is a possible D gene (5 bases). CDR3 length: 15 amino acids. Germline loops: CDR1 SGHNT, CDR2 YYREEE (reference sequence). V was trimmed by 3 bases and J by 3 bases, leaving 15 bases between them. This CDR3 is CASSSSSGTHYGYTF. DNA for the CDR3: TGTGCCAGCAGCTCATCCTCCGGGACGCACTATGGCTACACCTTC.